Listed below are T cell receptor beta chains from one sample, sequenced in a study of T cells after posttransplantation cyclophosphamide. Profiling relied on immunoSEQ multiplex PCR, and the TCRdb table lists in-frame clones only, not all of them. The sample yields 32,000 or so clones, without any singletons. The sequencing input was PBMCs. The receptors were gathered from a woman aged 60-75 years in good health, CMV-negative, and a related stem cell transplant donor. Each CDR3 is given with its conserved first and last residue. A D gene is named only where the DNA matches it firmly. The size of a clone is reported for some rows only, either as once, few or many, or as a class for expanded clones.

d_gene: -
v_gene: TRBV29-1
j_gene: TRBJ1-2
abundance: -
CDR3nt: TGCAGCGTTGCTCACCGAGGCGGCTACACCTTC
CDR3aa: CSVAHRGGYTF

d_gene: TRBD1
v_gene: TRBV7-9
j_gene: TRBJ1-5
abundance: many
CDR3nt: TGTGCCAGCAGCTTAGAAGGGGGCAGCAATCAGCCCCAGCATTTT
CDR3aa: CASSLEGGSNQPQHF

d_gene: TRBD1
v_gene: TRBV28
j_gene: TRBJ2-7
abundance: many
CDR3nt: TGTGCCAGCAGTTTCTTTCGGACAGGGGGCTACGAGCAGTACTTC
CDR3aa: CASSFFRTGGYEQYF

d_gene: TRBD2
v_gene: TRBV27
j_gene: TRBJ2-7
abundance: -
CDR3nt: TGTGCCAGCAGTTTATACCCCCCCTCGCGGGAGGGAAGATACGAGCAGTACTTC
CDR3aa: CASSLYPPSREGRYEQYF

d_gene: -
v_gene: TRBV12-3/TRBV12-4
j_gene: TRBJ1-2
abundance: few
CDR3nt: TGTGCCAGCAGTTTAGGGCTTGGGGGCCCCTATGGCTACACCTTC
CDR3aa: CASSLGLGGPYGYTF

d_gene: -
v_gene: TRBV7-3
j_gene: TRBJ2-5
abundance: many
CDR3nt: TGTGCCAGCAGCTTTAGCCAGGGTAACCCCCAAGAGACCCAGTACTTC
CDR3aa: CASSFSQGNPQETQYF

d_gene: TRBD2
v_gene: TRBV28
j_gene: TRBJ2-3
abundance: many
CDR3nt: TGTGCCAGCAGTTTACCCCCACTAGCGGTTTACACAGATACGCAGTATTTT
CDR3aa: CASSLPPLAVYTDTQYF

d_gene: -
v_gene: TRBV28
j_gene: TRBJ2-7
abundance: few
CDR3nt: TGTGCCAGCAGTACAGCGGCCTACGAGCAGTACTTC
CDR3aa: CASSTAAYEQYF

d_gene: -
v_gene: TRBV6-1
j_gene: TRBJ1-5
abundance: many
CDR3nt: TGTGCCAGCAGTGAGGGGCCCGGGCCCCAGCATTTT
CDR3aa: CASSEGPGPQHF

d_gene: -
v_gene: TRBV19
j_gene: TRBJ1-5
abundance: many
CDR3nt: TGTGCCAGTAGTATCCCAGGGAGGATAGGTCAGCCCCAGCATTTT
CDR3aa: CASSIPGRIGQPQHF

d_gene: TRBD1
v_gene: TRBV18
j_gene: TRBJ1-1
abundance: many
CDR3nt: TGTGCCAGCTCACCAGGACAGGCTGTGAACACTGAAGCTTTCTTT
CDR3aa: CASSPGQAVNTEAFF

d_gene: TRBD1
v_gene: TRBV10-1
j_gene: TRBJ2-7
abundance: many
CDR3nt: TGCGCCAGCAGTGATCAGGGGGCGGTTAGGGACGAGCAGTACTTC
CDR3aa: CASSDQGAVRDEQYF

d_gene: -
v_gene: TRBV5-1
j_gene: TRBJ2-7
abundance: many
CDR3nt: TGCGCCAGCAGCTTGGTTACAGGTGGATACGAGCAGTACTTC
CDR3aa: CASSLVTGGYEQYF

d_gene: TRBD1
v_gene: TRBV6-6
j_gene: TRBJ2-7
abundance: many
CDR3nt: TGTGCCAGCAGTTACAACAGGGGTTACGAGCAGTACTTC
CDR3aa: CASSYNRGYEQYF

d_gene: -
v_gene: TRBV5-1
j_gene: TRBJ2-3
abundance: many
CDR3nt: TGCGCCAGCAGCTTAGGGCAGTCCACAGATACGCAGTATTTT
CDR3aa: CASSLGQSTDTQYF

d_gene: TRBD2
v_gene: TRBV28
j_gene: TRBJ2-7
abundance: many
CDR3nt: TGTGCCAGCAGTTCCCCTAGCGGGGGGGCGCGAGAGCAGTACTTC
CDR3aa: CASSSPSGGAREQYF

d_gene: -
v_gene: TRBV6-6
j_gene: TRBJ1-1
abundance: many
CDR3nt: TGTGCCAGCAGTTACGAGCGCACTGAAGCTTTCTTT
CDR3aa: CASSYERTEAFF

d_gene: TRBD2
v_gene: TRBV5-4
j_gene: TRBJ2-3
abundance: many
CDR3nt: TGTGCCAGCAGCTTACTAGCGGGGGGTTCCAGCACAGATACGCAGTATTTT
CDR3aa: CASSLLAGGSSTDTQYF

d_gene: TRBD2
v_gene: TRBV10-2
j_gene: TRBJ2-1
abundance: many
CDR3nt: TGCGCCAGCAGTTTAAGCGGGGGTGAGCAGTTCTTC
CDR3aa: CASSLSGGEQFF

d_gene: -
v_gene: TRBV28
j_gene: TRBJ1-2
abundance: -
CDR3nt: TGTGGTACAGGGCCGACCGCCAACTATGGCTACACCTTC
CDR3aa: CGTGPTANYGYTF

d_gene: TRBD2
v_gene: TRBV5-1
j_gene: TRBJ2-7
abundance: many
CDR3nt: TGCGCCAGCAGCTTACGGGCGGGGGGGCAAGAGCAGTACTTC
CDR3aa: CASSLRAGGQEQYF

d_gene: -
v_gene: TRBV15
j_gene: TRBJ1-1
abundance: few
CDR3nt: TGTGCCACCGAGGGGCAGCTGAACACTGAAGCTTTCTTT
CDR3aa: CATEGQLNTEAFF

d_gene: -
v_gene: TRBV29-1
j_gene: TRBJ1-1
abundance: few
CDR3nt: TGCAGCGTTGAAGGAGGGGGGGGGAACACTGAAGCTTTCTTT
CDR3aa: CSVEGGGGNTEAFF

d_gene: -
v_gene: TRBV24-1
j_gene: TRBJ2-6
abundance: many
CDR3nt: TGTGCCACCAGTGCCAGTAGCACTGGGGCCAACGTCCTGACTTTC
CDR3aa: CATSASSTGANVLTF

d_gene: -
v_gene: TRBV7-6
j_gene: TRBJ1-2
abundance: many
CDR3nt: TGTGCCAGCAGCCCGACAGCGGGCCCTTTAGCTAACTATGGCTACACCTTC
CDR3aa: CASSPTAGPLANYGYTF

d_gene: -
v_gene: TRBV2
j_gene: TRBJ2-7
abundance: many
CDR3nt: TGTGCCAGCAGTCCGACATATGTGCAGTACTTC
CDR3aa: CASSPTYVQYF